Sequencing of this T cell receptor beta chain was carried out in a study of blood T cell repertoires in COVID-19. In the study's own analysis: Estimation of nucleated cell counts relied on the amplification of reference gene primers. Produced via immunoSEQ multiplex PCR; TCRdb's table is partial and in-frame only. V, J and clone size are taken as reported in that table, and D and trimming were inferred from the DNA itself. The table includes around 94,000 clones, about 90% detected once. The junction had 7 bases not matched to a gene; V was cut back by 9 bases and J by 7 bases. The CDR3 runs 15 residues. Germline assignment: CDR1 KGHDR and CDR2 SFDVKD.

This clonotype originated in a young man with acute or convalescent COVID-19. Sequencing was done on a sample of peripheral blood. The rearrangement links TRBV24-1 to TRBJ2-1, with 14 bases aligning to TRBD2. This chain's CDR3 is CATSGTSGSLNEQFF. DNA for the CDR3: TGTGCCACCTCCGGGACTAGCGGGAGTTTGAATGAGCAGTTCTTC.